These 26 T cell receptor beta chains were all obtained from the same sample, sequenced in a study of cytomegalovirus exposure and HLA in healthy donors. Researchers ran the PCR with 60 Vbeta and 13 Jbeta primers. The assay was immunoSEQ multiplex PCR, and TCRdb's table has in-frame clones only and misses some. Of under 250,000 clones detected, 75% to 90% appear once; the ten largest clones hold approximately 0.71%. The sample consisted of PBMCs. The receptors derive from a boy younger than 10 in good health and CMV-seronegative.

This rearrangement joins TRBV29-1 to TRBJ2-3, with D perhaps matching TRBD1 (5 bases). The V end was cut by 2 bases, the J end by 3 bases, with 12 bases between. Germline CDR1 SQVTM, CDR2 ANQGSEA. The CDR3 has 14 residues. In DNA form, the CDR3 reads TGCAGCGTTGAAAGGCAGGGCGCGACAGATACGCAGTATTTT. Encoded protein: CSVERQGATDTQYF.

V and J are TRBV21-1 and TRBJ2-7; TRBD1 is the table's D call and was not checked against the DNA. TRBV21-1 is described as a pseudogene. This CDR3 comprises 10 residues. The CDR3 coding sequence is TGTGCCAGCATCACCTACGAGCAGTACTTC. Translated, it gives CASITYEQYF.

V and J are TRBV6-4 and TRBJ2-1, with D possibly being TRBD2 (6 bases). This CDR3 has 15 amino acids. CDR1 is MRHNA, CDR2 SNTAGT, per germline. Trimming stripped 6 bases from V and 4 bases from J, with 16 bases between. CDR3 sequence: CASSRVEGRYNEQFF. The DNA of the CDR3 is TGTGCCAGCAGCCGCGTGGAGGGCCGGTACAATGAGCAGTTCTTC.

V is TRBV19 and J is TRBJ1-5; weak D call: TRBD1 (6 bases). CDR1 and CDR2 from the germline V gene are LNHDA and SQIVND (reference sequence). V shed 5 bases and J shed 7 bases, with 18 bases lying between them. This CDR3 region has 15 residues. The CDR3 loop reads CASSVLQGPGQPQHF. CDR3 sequence (DNA): TGTGCCAGTAGTGTACTACAGGGTCCGGGCCAGCCCCAGCATTTT.

V is TRBV13 and J is TRBJ2-1; perhaps TRBD2 as D (5 bases). Trimming left V 0 bases short and J 10 bases short, with 7 bases between. The CDR3 spans 12 residues. CDR1 and CDR2 from the germline V gene are PRHDT and FYEKMQ (reference sequence). The CDR3 is CASSLGEREQFF. In DNA form, the CDR3 reads TGTGCCAGCAGCTTAGGCGAGCGGGAGCAGTTCTTC.

The V call is TRBV27, the J call TRBJ2-4; D is uncertain. The ends were cut back, 4 bases at V and 0 bases at J, with 7 bases in the middle. Germline CDR1 is MNHEY and CDR2 is SMNVEV (reference sequence). The CDR3 extends over 14 amino acids. The CDR3 sequence: CASSSLLAKNIQYF. CDR3 coding DNA: TGTGCCAGCAGTTCCTTACTAGCCAAAAACATTCAGTACTTC.

The V and J genes are TRBV4-1 and TRBJ1-2, with a possible D match to TRBD1 (6 bases). The CDR3 runs 15 residues. Germline V gives CDR1 MGHRA, CDR2 YSYEKL. Trimming shortened V by 4 bases and J by 4 bases, and 16 bases separated the two germline ends. The CDR3 region is CASSPEQGTGYGYTF. CDR3 bases: TGCGCCAGCAGCCCGGAACAGGGCACCGGCTATGGCTACACCTTC.

The chain combines TRBV6-1 with TRBJ1-1; 8 bases map to TRBD1. J was trimmed by 11 bases and V by 2 bases; bases with no gene match: 7. The CDR3 spans 13 residues. Germline V gene data show CDR1 as MNHNS and CDR2 as SASEGT. CDR3 coding DNA: TGTGCCAGCAGTGAAAATCGCGACAGGGGTGCTTTCTTT. Translating it yields CASSENRDRGAFF.

The genes are TRBV29-1 and TRBJ1-1; perhaps TRBD1 as D (6 bases). Germline CDR1 reads SQVTM; CDR2 reads ANQGSEA. V dropped 2 bases and J dropped 4 bases, with 14 bases sitting between them. The CDR3 sequence is 14 residues long. The CDR3 DNA reads TGCAGCGTTGAAACTCAGGGGTTGATCACTGAAGCTTTCTTT. Protein product: CSVETQGLITEAFF.

The chain recombines TRBV6-5 with TRBJ2-1; D may be TRBD1 (6 bases). The CDR3 contains 13 residues. Trimming cost V 4 bases and J 10 bases, with 14 bases left between them. Looked up from germline, CDR1 is MNHEY and CDR2 is SVGAGI. The CDR3 region has the DNA TGTGCCAGCAGTTTTAATCCAGGGGAGGAGCAGTTCTTC. Residues: CASSFNPGEEQFF.

The chain has TRBV30 and TRBJ2-1; 9 bases match TRBD2. This CDR3 is built from 14 residues. Germline V gene lookup returns CDR1 GTSNPN and CDR2 SVGIG (reference sequence). Unmatched junction bases numbered 6, after V lost 3 bases and J lost 6 bases. CDR3 in DNA: TGTGCCTGGAGAGACCCTAGCGGGATCAATGAGCAGTTCTTC. Translation: CAWRDPSGINEQFF.

The chain is built from TRBV7-9 and TRBJ1-1; maybe TRBD1 (5 bases). CDR3 length equals 15 residues. The V gene's germline CDR1 is SEHNR and CDR2 FQNEAQ (reference sequence). Trimming removed 5 bases at V and 1 base at J, with 14 bases between. CDR3 protein: CASSPLTARNTEAFF. The CDR3 DNA follows: TGTGCCAGCAGCCCGTTGACAGCTCGGAACACTGAAGCTTTCTTT.

The J gene is TRBJ2-5, the V gene TRBV5-1; no clear D. V lost 0 bases and J lost 5, with 5 bases in between. This CDR3 has 12 residues. Per the germline V gene, CDR1 is SGHRS and CDR2 is YFSETQ. CDR3 region: CASSLALETQYF. The CDR3 bases are TGCGCCAGCAGCTTGGCCCTTGAGACCCAGTACTTC.

The CDR3 sequence is CAWRLAGVQNEQFF. CDR3 DNA sequence: TGTGCCTGGAGACTAGCGGGAGTTCAAAATGAGCAGTTCTTC. This sequence joins TRBV30 and TRBJ2-1; 11 nucleotides agree with TRBD2. CDR1 is GTSNPN, CDR2 SVGIG, per germline (reference sequence). The ends lost 3 bases at V and 7 bases at J; junction bases unmatched: 5. This CDR3 is built from 14 residues.

As concerns this clone: One end of the junction varies from germline; a read error may be responsible. The chain carries TRBV5-1 and TRBJ2-1; D remains unclear. This CDR3 contains 15 residues. The germline CDR1 and CDR2 sequences are SGHRS and YFSETQ. DNA of the CDR3: TGCGCCAGCAGCTTGGAACCGAACCCCTACAATGAGCGGTTCTTC. Encoded protein: CASSLEPNPYNERFF. The variable domain in full, completed from reference TRBV5-1 and TRBJ2-1, reads KAGVTQTPRYLIKTRGQQVTLSCSPISGHRSVSWYQQTPGQGLQFLFEYFSETQRNKGNFPGRFSGRQFSNSRSEMNVSTLELGDSALYLCASSLEPNPYNERFFGPGTRLTVL.

This clone is a singleton in its sample. The rearrangement links TRBV2 to TRBJ1-1, with a tentative D call TRBD1 (6 bases). The CDR3 runs to 12 residues. From germline, CDR1 is SNHLY and CDR2 FYNNEI. V shed 8 bases and J shed 4 bases, with 11 bases lying between them. This CDR3 reads CASEGGGTEAFF. CDR3 DNA sequence: TGTGCCAGCGAGGGAGGGGGCACTGAAGCTTTCTTT.

Here the CDR3 reads CASSLSTRGGHLGTQYF. The CDR3 DNA is TGTGCCAGCAGTTTATCAACCCGCGGGGGGCACTTAGGTACGCAGTATTTT. The rearrangement uses TRBV27 and TRBJ2-3; 8 bases agree with TRBD2. CDR1 and CDR2 from the germline V gene are MNHEY and SMNVEV (reference sequence). The CDR3 spans 17 residues. Losses at the gene ends were 0 bases for V and 8 bases for J; bases not matched to a gene: 13.

In this sample, this clone turned up once. CDR3 amino acids: CATSRDLFPPVELFF. CDR3 DNA sequence: TGTGCCACCAGCAGAGATTTGTTTCCCCCCGTTGAACTGTTTTTT. The chain links TRBV15 to TRBJ1-4; D call uncertain. This CDR3 has 15 amino acids. Trimming removed 0 bases from V and 12 bases from J, with 17 bases in between. Germline V lookup: CDR1 LNHNV, CDR2 YYDKDF (reference sequence).

J is TRBJ1-1 and V is TRBV10-1, with D possibly matching TRBD1 (5 bases). This CDR3 region has 14 residues. With 5 bases removed from V and 0 bases from J, the gap between germline ends came to 10 bases. CDR1 and CDR2 from the germline V gene are WNHNN and SYGVQD (reference sequence). The CDR3 coding sequence is TGCGCCAGCAGTCAGACAGACATGAACACTGAAGCTTTCTTT. Its translation: CASSQTDMNTEAFF.

The chain employs TRBV6-6 and TRBJ2-7; 8 nucleotides match TRBD1. Germline values: CDR1 MNHNY, CDR2 SVGAGI (reference sequence). With V trimmed by 6 bases and J by 4 bases, 11 bases remained unmatched. The CDR3 spans 15 residues. CDR3 bases: TGTGCCAGCAGCCTAAGTCCGGACAGGGAGTACGAGCAGTACTTC. Encoded protein: CASSLSPDREYEQYF.

This chain links TRBV2 with TRBJ2-5; no definite D call. V was clipped by 4 bases and J by 2 bases, with 11 bases between them. Germline CDR1 and CDR2: SNHLY and FYNNEI. The CDR3 totals 14 residues. The CDR3: CASSALPGQETQYF. CDR3 in DNA: TGTGCCAGCAGTGCCCTACCGGGTCAAGAGACCCAGTACTTC.

The chain joins TRBV6-5 to TRBJ1-5, with D possibly matching TRBD1 (6 bases). This CDR3 has 15 residues. V was shortened by 6 bases and J by 2 bases, with 14 bases between the two germline ends. The V gene's germline CDR1 is MNHEY and CDR2 SVGAGI. DNA for the CDR3: TGTGCCAGCAGGCCCACAGGGTCGGGCAATCAGCCCCAGCATTTT. This translates into CASRPTGSGNQPQHF.

The rearrangement links TRBV29-1 to TRBJ2-1; D is perhaps TRBD1 (6 bases). The V gene's germline CDR1 is SQVTM and CDR2 ANQGSEA. Trimming pared 7 bases from V and 7 bases from J, leaving 20 bases between. CDR3 length: 14 amino acids. CDR3 sequence (DNA): TGCAGCGCTCGGTTTGGGGGCGATTCTAATGAGCAGTTCTTC. Its translation is CSARFGGDSNEQFF.

In regard to this clone: Germline and junction disagree at one end, which may indicate a read error. V and J are TRBV5-1 and TRBJ2-7, with a possible D match to TRBD1 (5 bases). This CDR3 has 15 residues. CDR1 and CDR2 (germline): SGHRS, YFSETQ. In DNA form, the CDR3 reads TGCGCCAGCAGCTTGGTGGACATCCCCTCCTCCGAGCAGTACTTC. Its protein product is CASSLVDIPSSEQYF.

The chain joins TRBV2 to TRBJ2-7; maybe TRBD1 (7 bases). Germline V lookup: CDR1 SNHLY, CDR2 FYNNEI. The CDR3 has 15 residues. Trimming cost V 8 bases and J 2 bases, with 19 bases left between them. The CDR3 sequence: CASAPEGGGPYEQYF. In DNA form, the CDR3 reads TGTGCCAGCGCACCGGAAGGAGGGGGCCCCTACGAGCAGTACTTC.

The V and J genes are TRBV6-1 and TRBJ1-4; D not resolved. Between the trimmed V and J ends, which lost 1 base and 4 bases, there was a span of 7 bases. This CDR3 has 14 amino acids. Germline loops: CDR1 MNHNS, CDR2 SASEGT. The CDR3 sequence: CASSEGGFNEKLFF. CDR3 coding DNA: TGTGCCAGCAGTGAAGGAGGGTTTAATGAAAAACTGTTTTTT.